One sample yielded the 10 T cell receptor beta chains listed below, sequenced in a study of blood T cell repertoires in COVID-19. This table comes from immunoSEQ multiplex PCR, and its TCRdb copy is limited to in-frame clones, with some not included. Of tens of thousands of clones listed, roughly 74% are singletons. The sequencing sample was made of peripheral blood. The receptors here all came from a human donor in a cohort sampled during active COVID-19.

This clone occurred once. The chain is built from TRBV7-8 and TRBJ2-7; the match to TRBD1 covers 8 bases. Germline loops: CDR1 SGHVS, CDR2 FQNEAQ. The CDR3 has 17 residues. V gave up 2 bases and J gave up 3 bases; unmatched junction bases: 12. The CDR3 region has the DNA TGTGCCAGCAGCTTAAGGCTTCGAGGACAGGGCGGCTACGAGCAGTACTTC. This sequence encodes CASSLRLRGQGGYEQYF.

The genes are TRBV7-8 and TRBJ2-7; D possibly corresponds to TRBD1 (6 bases). Germline lookup yields CDR1 SGHVS and CDR2 FQNEAQ. CDR3 size: 16 residues. The ends were cut back, 1 base at V and 4 bases at J, with 17 bases in the middle. This CDR3 is CASSLGSQGIGYEQYF. The CDR3 region has the DNA TGTGCCAGCAGCTTAGGTTCCCAGGGGATAGGGTACGAGCAGTACTTC.

The chain joins TRBV6-5 to TRBJ1-6; 8 bases fit TRBD1. Germline V gene data show CDR1 as MNHEY and CDR2 as SVGAGI. Unmatched junction bases numbered 8, after V lost 6 bases and J lost 7 bases. This CDR3 region has 15 residues. CDR3 sequence reads: CASSARTGMNSPLHF. The CDR3, as DNA: TGTGCCAGCAGCGCTAGGACAGGGATGAATTCACCCCTCCACTTT.

The chain links TRBV12-2 to TRBJ2-7; the table's D call, TRBD2, has no DNA check behind it. TRBV12-2 is shown as a pseudogene. The CDR3 length is 12 residues. The CDR3 DNA reads TGTGCAAGTCGCTTAGCCTTCTACGAGCAGTACTTC. Encoded protein: CASRLAFYEQYF.

The chain has TRBV28 and TRBJ2-7, with a tentative D call TRBD1 (5 bases). The germline V gene encodes CDR1 MDHEN and CDR2 SYDVKM. Trimming took off 7 bases at V and 6 bases at J, with 10 bases between the two ends. The CDR3 is made up of 11 amino acids. The CDR3 DNA reads TGTGCCAGCACCCAGGGTCCCGAGCAGTACTTC. Protein: CASTQGPEQYF.

The V gene is TRBV10-3, the J gene TRBJ2-3; 12 nucleotides line up with TRBD2. The CDR3 loop spans 15 amino acids. The germline V gene encodes CDR1 ENHRY and CDR2 SYGVKD. J lost 3 bases, V lost 5 bases, and 3 bases had no gene match. The CDR3 sequence is CAISLAGGRTDTQYF. DNA for the CDR3: TGTGCCATCAGTCTAGCGGGAGGGAGAACAGATACGCAGTATTTT.

This clone is a singleton in its sample. This rearrangement joins TRBV5-4 to TRBJ2-3; TRBD2 matches 11 bases. J lost 3 bases, V lost 2 bases, and 11 bases had no gene match. There are 18 residues in the CDR3. From germline, CDR1 is SGHNT and CDR2 YYREEE (reference sequence). The chain's CDR3 is CASSFLAGGDSATDTQYF. CDR3 bases: TGTGCCAGCAGCTTCCTAGCGGGAGGTGATTCGGCAACAGATACGCAGTATTTT.

The V gene is TRBV18, the J gene TRBJ1-4, with 9 bases identical to TRBD1. Germline loops: CDR1 KGHSH, CDR2 LQKENI. Trimming cost V 3 bases and J 8 bases; bases outside gene matches: 7. This CDR3 spans 15 amino acids. The CDR3 is CASSPWTGEREKLFF. The CDR3 DNA follows: TGTGCCAGCTCACCTTGGACAGGGGAGAGGGAAAAACTGTTTTTT.

This chain connects TRBV29-1 to TRBJ2-7; 10 positions match TRBD1. Germline CDR1 is SQVTM and CDR2 is ANQGSEA. CDR3 size: 13 residues. V lost 5 bases, J lost 6 bases, and 7 bases stayed unmatched. The CDR3 nucleotides read TGCAGCGTTTCCTGGACAGGGGGTGCCGAGCAGTACTTC. It specifies CSVSWTGGAEQYF.

This chain uses TRBV29-1 with TRBJ1-6; 7 bases are a match to TRBD1. The V segment lost 6 bases and the J segment 7 bases; nucleotides outside the gene matches: 6. The germline gives CDR1 SQVTM, CDR2 ANQGSEA. The CDR3 extends over 13 amino acids. The CDR3 protein is CSVQTGTNSPLHF. In nucleotides, the CDR3 is TGCAGCGTCCAGACAGGGACAAATTCACCCCTCCACTTT.